This TCR beta chain is drawn from a study of OX40 agonist ivuxolimab in advanced cancers. Looking at the study overall: The treatment was a fully human IgG2 OX40 agonist, ivuxolimab. Aged about 20 to 80 with a mean of approximately 57 years, they were 75% to 85% male. Partial responses occurred in Three dose-escalation patients, one with hepatocellular carcinoma and two with cutaneous melanoma. General study points: Near-lowest levels of clonal expansion characterized partial responders at 0.1-3.0 mg/kg.

Assay used: immunoSEQ multiplex PCR; TCRdb lists only in-frame clones, some missing. The sample has over 55,000 clones, just under 95% seen once; the top ten hold around 14%. Only one count was recorded for this clone. No antigen is known for it. Germline V gene data show CDR1 as LNHNV and CDR2 as YYDKDF (reference sequence). There are 15 residues in the CDR3. V was pared by 4 bases and J by 0 bases, with 13 bases between. This receptor was obtained from an adult with an advanced solid tumor such as melanoma, head and neck, liver or kidney cancer. The source was CD4+ or CD8+ T cells sorted from blood, collected in a trial of the OX40 agonist ivuxolimab. This chain joins TRBV15 and TRBJ2-7; D is perhaps TRBD2 (7 bases). The DNA of the CDR3 is TGTGCCACCAGCAACGGGGGGCGGAACTCCTACGAGCAGTACTTC. This encodes CATSNGGRNSYEQYF.